Reported below is one T cell receptor beta chain. Its specificity is unknown. Specified time point: persistent/refractory GD, antithyroid drugs over 5 years with positive TRAb. There was RNA extracted from PBMCs, and the TCR library was made from it. American Thyroid Association guidelines defined Graves' disease diagnosis. Approximately 9 milliliters of peripheral blood were taken and placed in EDTA tubes. The sample originates from a study of regulatory T cells in long-lasting Graves disease. Germline V lookup: CDR1 DFQATT, CDR2 SNEGSKA (reference sequence). The V and J ends lost 3 bases and 4 bases, in that order; junction bases with no gene match: 6. CDR3 length: 14 amino acids. Overall study findings and caveats: Favoring TRBV28, TRBJ1-2 and TRBJ2-5 was a feature seen in persistent disease.

Building of the TCR beta libraries involved iRepertoire HTBI primers and Arm-PCR of CDR3 regions. MiXCR, run by TCRdb on the multiplex PCR reads, gives a single entry per CDR3 protein. This table holds 430,000 or so distinct CDR3 sequences, approximately 22% found once. Source: peripheral blood mononuclear cells (PBMCs), taken when the disease was refractory, from a patient treated with antithyroid drugs. The receptor's source is a female donor with Graves disease. The chain joins TRBV20-1 to TRBJ1-5; 7 bases align to TRBD1. The CDR3 here is CSASKPGQNQPQHF. The CDR3 bases are TGCAGTGCTAGTAAACCGGGACAGAATCAGCCCCAGCATTTT.